The source of this T cell receptor (beta chain) is a study of T cell repertoires in cytomegalovirus infection. Whole-study findings and limits: The ex vivo response was dominated by HLA-C-restricted CMV-specific TCR beta clonotypes.

The CDR3 is 16 residues long. The germline V gene encodes CDR1 SGHVS and CDR2 FNYEAQ. V was clipped by 5 bases and J by 2 bases; unmatched bases: 6. Concerning this clonotype itself: What it recognizes is unknown.

Using its own MiXCR run on the reads, TCRdb lists one record per CDR3 protein. Of roughly 720,000 distinct CDR3 sequences detected, about a third appear once; the ten largest clones hold about 2.8%. Source material: PBMCs. This chain uses TRBV7-6 with TRBJ1-1, with TRBD1 matching 12 bases. This clonotype originated in a human donor in good health (CMV status not recorded). Some clones in this sample may be carry-over from other donors' samples. CDR3 DNA sequence: TGTGCCAGCAGCCGCCCGGGACAGGGGGCAAACACTGAAGCTTTCTTT. It yields the protein CASSRPGQGANTEAFF.